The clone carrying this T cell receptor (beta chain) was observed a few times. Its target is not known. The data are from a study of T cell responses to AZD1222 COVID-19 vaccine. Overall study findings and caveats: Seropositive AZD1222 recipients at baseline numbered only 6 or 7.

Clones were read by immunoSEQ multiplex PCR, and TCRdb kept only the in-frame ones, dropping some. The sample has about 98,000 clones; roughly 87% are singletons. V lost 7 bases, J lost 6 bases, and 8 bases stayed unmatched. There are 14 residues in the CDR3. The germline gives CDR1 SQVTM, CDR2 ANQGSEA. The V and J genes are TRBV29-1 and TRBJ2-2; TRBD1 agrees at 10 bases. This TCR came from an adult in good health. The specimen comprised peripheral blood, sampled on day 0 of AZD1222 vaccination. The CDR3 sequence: CSAGDRGFAGELFF. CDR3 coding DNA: TGCAGCGCGGGGGACAGGGGTTTCGCCGGGGAGCTGTTTTTT.